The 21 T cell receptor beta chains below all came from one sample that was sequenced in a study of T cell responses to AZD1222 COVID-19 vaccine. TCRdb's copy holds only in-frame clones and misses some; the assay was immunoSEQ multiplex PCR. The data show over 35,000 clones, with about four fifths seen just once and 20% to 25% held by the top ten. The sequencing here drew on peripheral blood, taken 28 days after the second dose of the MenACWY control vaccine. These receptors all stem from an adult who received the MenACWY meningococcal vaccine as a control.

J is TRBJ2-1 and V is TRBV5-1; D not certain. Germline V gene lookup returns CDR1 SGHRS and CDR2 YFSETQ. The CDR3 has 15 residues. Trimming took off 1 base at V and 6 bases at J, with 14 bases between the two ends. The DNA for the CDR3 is TGCGCCAGCAGCTTGTCTGATTCCCCCCTCAATGAGCAGTTCTTC. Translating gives CASSLSDSPLNEQFF.

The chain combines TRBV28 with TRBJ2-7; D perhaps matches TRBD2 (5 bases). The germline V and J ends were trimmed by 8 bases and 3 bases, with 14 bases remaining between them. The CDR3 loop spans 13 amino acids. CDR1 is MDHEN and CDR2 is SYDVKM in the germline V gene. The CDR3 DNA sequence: TGTGCCAGCTCGGTGGGAGCTGGCTACGAGCAGTACTTC. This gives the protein CASSVGAGYEQYF. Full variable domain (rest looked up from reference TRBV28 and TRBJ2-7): DVKVTQSSRYLVKRTGEKVFLECVQDMDHENMFWYRQDPGLGLRLIYFSYDVKMKEKGDIPEGYSVSREKKERFSLILESASTNQTSMYLCASSVGAGYEQYFGPGTRLTVT.

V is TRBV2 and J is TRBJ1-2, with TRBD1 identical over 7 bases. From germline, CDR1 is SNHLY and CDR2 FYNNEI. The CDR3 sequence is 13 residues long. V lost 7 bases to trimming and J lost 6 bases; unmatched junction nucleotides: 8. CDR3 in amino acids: CASTGRTGDGYTF. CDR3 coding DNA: TGTGCCAGCACTGGTCGGACAGGAGATGGCTACACCTTC.

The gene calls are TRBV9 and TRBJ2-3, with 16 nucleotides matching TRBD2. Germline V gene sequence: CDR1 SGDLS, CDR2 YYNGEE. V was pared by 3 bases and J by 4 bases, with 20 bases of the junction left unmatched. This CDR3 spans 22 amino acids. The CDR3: CASSARVDSRGTSGRAADTQYF. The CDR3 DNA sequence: TGTGCCAGCAGCGCCCGCGTGGATAGTCGCGGGACTAGCGGGAGGGCGGCAGATACGCAGTATTTT.

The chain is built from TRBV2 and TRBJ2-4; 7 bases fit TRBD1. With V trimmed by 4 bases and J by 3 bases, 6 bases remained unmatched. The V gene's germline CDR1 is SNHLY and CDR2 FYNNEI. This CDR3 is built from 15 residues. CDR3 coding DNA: TGTGCCAGCAGTGGGTTTGACAGGGACAAAAACATTCAGTACTTC. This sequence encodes CASSGFDRDKNIQYF.

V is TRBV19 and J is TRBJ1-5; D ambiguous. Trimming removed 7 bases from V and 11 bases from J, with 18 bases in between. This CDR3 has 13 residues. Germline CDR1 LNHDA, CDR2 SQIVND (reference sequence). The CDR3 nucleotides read TGTGCCAGTACCATGGCATTAGGGCGAGCCCAGCATTTT. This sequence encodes CASTMALGRAQHF.

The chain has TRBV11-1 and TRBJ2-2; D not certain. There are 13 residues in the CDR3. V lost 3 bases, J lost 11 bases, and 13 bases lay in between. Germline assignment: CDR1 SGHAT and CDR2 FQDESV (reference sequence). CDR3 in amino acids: CASSFRPEGELFF. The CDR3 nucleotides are TGTGCCAGCAGCTTTCGCCCTGAAGGAGAGCTGTTTTTT.

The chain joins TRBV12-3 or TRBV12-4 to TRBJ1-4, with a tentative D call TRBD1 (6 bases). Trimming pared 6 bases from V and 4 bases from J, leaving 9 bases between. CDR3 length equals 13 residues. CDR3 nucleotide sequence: TGTGCCAGCAGCCGGGACAATAATGAAAAACTGTTTTTT. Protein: CASSRDNNEKLFF.

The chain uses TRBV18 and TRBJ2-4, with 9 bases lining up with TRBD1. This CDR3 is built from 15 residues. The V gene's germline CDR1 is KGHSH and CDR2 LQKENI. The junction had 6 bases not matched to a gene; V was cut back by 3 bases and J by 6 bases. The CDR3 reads CASSPEQGAGNIQYF. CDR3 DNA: TGTGCCAGCTCACCCGAACAGGGGGCTGGAAACATTCAGTACTTC.

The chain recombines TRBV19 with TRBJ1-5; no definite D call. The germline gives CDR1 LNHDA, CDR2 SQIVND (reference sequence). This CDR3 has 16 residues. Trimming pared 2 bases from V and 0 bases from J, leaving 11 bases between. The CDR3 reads CASSIPPGYSNQPQHF. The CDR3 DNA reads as TGTGCCAGTAGTATACCCCCCGGATATAGCAATCAGCCCCAGCATTTT.

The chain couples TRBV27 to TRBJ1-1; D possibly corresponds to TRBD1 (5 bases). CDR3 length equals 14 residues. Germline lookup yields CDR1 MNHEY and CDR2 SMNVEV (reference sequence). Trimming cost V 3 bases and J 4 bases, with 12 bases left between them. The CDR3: CASSLVLGTTEAFF. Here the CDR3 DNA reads TGTGCCAGCAGTTTGGTCCTGGGGACCACTGAAGCTTTCTTT.

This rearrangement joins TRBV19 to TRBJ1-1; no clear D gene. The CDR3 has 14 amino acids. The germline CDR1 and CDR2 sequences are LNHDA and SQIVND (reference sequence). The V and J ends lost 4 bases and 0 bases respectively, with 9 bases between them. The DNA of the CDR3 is TGTGCCAGTAGTAGGGAAAGCTTGAACACTGAAGCTTTCTTT. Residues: CASSRESLNTEAFF. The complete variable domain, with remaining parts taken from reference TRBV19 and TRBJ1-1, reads DGGITQSPKYLFRKEGQNVTLSCEQNLNHDAMYWYRQDPGQGLRLIYYSQIVNDFQKGDIAEGYSVSREKKESFPLTVTSAQKNPTAFYLCASSRESLNTEAFFGQGTRLTVV.

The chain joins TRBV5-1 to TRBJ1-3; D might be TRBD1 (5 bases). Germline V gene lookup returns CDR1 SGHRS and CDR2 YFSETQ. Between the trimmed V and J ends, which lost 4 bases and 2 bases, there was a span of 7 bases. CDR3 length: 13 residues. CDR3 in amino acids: CASSPGPGNTIYF. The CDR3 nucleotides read TGCGCCAGCAGCCCGGGACCTGGAAACACCATATATTTT.

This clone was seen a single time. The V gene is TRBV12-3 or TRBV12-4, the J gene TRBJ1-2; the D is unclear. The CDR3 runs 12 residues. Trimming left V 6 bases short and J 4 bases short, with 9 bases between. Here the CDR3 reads CASSFKGYGYTF. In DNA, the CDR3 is TGTGCCAGCAGCTTCAAAGGCTATGGCTACACCTTC.

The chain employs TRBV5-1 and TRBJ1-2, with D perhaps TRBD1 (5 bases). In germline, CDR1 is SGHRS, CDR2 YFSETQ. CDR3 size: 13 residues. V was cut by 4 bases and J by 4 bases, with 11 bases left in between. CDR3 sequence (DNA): TGCGCCAGCAGCCTGGGACTGATCTATGGCTACACCTTC. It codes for CASSLGLIYGYTF.

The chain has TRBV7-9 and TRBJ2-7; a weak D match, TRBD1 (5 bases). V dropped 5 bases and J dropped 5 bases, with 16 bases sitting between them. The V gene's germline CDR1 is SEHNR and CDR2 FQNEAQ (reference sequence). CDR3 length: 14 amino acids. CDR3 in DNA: TGTGCCAGCAGCGCGTACTCCAGGGTGGACGAGCAGTACTTC. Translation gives CASSAYSRVDEQYF.

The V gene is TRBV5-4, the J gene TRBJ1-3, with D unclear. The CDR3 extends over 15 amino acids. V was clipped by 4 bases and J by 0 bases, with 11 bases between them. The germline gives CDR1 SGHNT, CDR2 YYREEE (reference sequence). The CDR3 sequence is CASSIRTSSGNTIYF. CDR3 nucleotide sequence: TGTGCCAGCAGCATCCGGACCAGCTCTGGAAACACCATATATTTT. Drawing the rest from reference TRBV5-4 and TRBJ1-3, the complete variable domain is ETGVTQSPTHLIKTRGQQVTLRCSSQSGHNTVSWYQQALGQGPQFIFQYYREEENGRGNFPPRFSGLQFPNYSSELNVNALELDDSALYLCASSIRTSSGNTIYFGEGSWLTVV.

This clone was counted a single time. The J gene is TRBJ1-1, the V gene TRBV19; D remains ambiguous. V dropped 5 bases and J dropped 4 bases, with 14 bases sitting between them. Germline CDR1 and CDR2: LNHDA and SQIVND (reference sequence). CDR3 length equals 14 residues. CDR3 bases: TGTGCCAGTAGTGTCATCAGTGTGGCCACTGAAGCTTTCTTT. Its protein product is CASSVISVATEAFF.

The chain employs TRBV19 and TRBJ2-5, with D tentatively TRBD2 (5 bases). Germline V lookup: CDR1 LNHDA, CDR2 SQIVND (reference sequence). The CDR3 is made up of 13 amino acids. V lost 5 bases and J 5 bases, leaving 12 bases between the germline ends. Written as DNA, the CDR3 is TGTGCCAGTAGTGGGCAGTGGAGGGAGACCCAGTACTTC. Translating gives CASSGQWRETQYF.

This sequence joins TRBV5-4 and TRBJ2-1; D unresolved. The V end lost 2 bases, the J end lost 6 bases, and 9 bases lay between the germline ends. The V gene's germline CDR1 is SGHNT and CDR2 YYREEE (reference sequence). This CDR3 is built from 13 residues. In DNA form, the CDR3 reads TGTGCCAGCAGCTTTAGGCAGGTCAATGAGCAGTTCTTC. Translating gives CASSFRQVNEQFF.

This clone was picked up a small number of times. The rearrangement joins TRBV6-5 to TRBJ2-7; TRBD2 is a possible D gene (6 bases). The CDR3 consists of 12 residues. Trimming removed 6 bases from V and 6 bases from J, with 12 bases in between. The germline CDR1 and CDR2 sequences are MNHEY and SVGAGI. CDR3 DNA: TGTGCCAGCAGCCGAGTGGGGGGCGAGCAGTACTTC. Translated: CASSRVGGEQYF.